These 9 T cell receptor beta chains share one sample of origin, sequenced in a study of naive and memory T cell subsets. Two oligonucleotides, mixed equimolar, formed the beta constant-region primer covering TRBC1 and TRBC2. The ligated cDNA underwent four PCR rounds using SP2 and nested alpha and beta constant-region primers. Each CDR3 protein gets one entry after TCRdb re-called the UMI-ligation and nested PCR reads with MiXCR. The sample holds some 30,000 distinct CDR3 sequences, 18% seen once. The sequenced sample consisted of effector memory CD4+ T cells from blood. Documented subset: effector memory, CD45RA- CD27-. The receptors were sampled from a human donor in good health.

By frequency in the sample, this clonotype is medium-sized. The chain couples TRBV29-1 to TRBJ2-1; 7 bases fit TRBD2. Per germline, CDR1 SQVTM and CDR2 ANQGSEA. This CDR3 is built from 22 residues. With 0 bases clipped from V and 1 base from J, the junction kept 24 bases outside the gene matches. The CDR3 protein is CSVEDRWLADEAGWDSYNEQFF. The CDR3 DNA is TGCAGCGTTGAAGATCGGTGGCTAGCGGACGAGGCCGGCTGGGATTCCTACAATGAGCAGTTCTTC.

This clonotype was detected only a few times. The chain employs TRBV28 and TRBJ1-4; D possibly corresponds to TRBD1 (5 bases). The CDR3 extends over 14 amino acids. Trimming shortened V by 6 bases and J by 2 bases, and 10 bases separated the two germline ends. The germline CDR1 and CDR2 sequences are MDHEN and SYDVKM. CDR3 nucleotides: TGTGCCAGCAGCCGGGACGTTACTAATGAAAAACTGTTTTTT. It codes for CASSRDVTNEKLFF.

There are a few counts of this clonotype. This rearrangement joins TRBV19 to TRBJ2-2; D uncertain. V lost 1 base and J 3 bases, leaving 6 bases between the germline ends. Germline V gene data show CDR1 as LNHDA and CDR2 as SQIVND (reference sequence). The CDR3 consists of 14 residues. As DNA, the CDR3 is TGTGCCAGTAGTATAGCTCTTTACACCGGGGAGCTGTTTTTT. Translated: CASSIALYTGELFF.

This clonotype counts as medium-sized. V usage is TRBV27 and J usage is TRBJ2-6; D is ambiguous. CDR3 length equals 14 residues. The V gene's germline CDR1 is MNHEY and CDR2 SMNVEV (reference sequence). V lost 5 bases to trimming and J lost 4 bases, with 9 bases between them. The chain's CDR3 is CASSMTMGANVLTF. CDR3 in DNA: TGTGCCAGCAGTATGACCATGGGGGCCAACGTCCTGACTTTC.

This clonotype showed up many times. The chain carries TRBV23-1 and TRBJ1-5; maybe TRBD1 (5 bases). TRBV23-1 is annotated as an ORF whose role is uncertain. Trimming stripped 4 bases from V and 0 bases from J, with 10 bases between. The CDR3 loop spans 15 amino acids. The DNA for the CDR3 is TGCGCCAGCAGTCCGACAGAACATAGCAATCAGCCCCAGCATTTT. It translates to CASSPTEHSNQPQHF.

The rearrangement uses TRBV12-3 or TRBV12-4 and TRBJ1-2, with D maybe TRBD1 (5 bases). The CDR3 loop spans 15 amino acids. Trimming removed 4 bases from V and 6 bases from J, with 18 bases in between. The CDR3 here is CASSSLRPGADGYTF. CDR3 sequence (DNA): TGTGCCAGCAGTTCTCTTAGGCCCGGGGCTGATGGCTACACCTTC.

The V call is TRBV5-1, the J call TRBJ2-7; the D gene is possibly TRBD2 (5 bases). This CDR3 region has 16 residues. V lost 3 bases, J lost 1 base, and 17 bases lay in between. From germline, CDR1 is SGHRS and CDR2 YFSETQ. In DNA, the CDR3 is TGCGCCAGCAGCTGGACCGAACGATTAGCGTCCTACGAGCAGTACTTC. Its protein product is CASSWTERLASYEQYF.

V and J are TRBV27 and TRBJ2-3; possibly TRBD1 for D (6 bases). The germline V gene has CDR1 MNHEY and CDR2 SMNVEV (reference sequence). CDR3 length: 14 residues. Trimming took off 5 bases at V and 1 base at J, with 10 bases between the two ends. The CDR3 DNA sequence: TGTGCCAGCAGTCCGAGGACAGGCACAGATACGCAGTATTTT. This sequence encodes CASSPRTGTDTQYF.

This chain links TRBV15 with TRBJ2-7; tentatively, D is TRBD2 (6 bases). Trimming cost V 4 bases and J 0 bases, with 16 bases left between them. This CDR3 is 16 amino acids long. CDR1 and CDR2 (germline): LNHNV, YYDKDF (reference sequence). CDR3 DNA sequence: TGTGCCACCAGCATTGGAATCGTCGGGAGCTCCTACGAGCAGTACTTC. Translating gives CATSIGIVGSSYEQYF.